This T cell receptor beta chain was obtained from a study of T cell repertoires in cytomegalovirus infection. Study in general: Both CMV infection and a matching HLA type were indicated by public TCR beta signatures. Study conclusions and caveats: Frequencies of public TCR beta families were cumulated, and this identified carriers of CMV plus the relevant HLA. Within the response measured ex vivo, HLA-C-restricted CMV-specific TCR beta clonotypes were dominant.

This CDR3 is 17 amino acids long. CDR1 and CDR2 (germline): SGHVS, FQNEAQ. J gave up 1 base and V 2 bases, and 9 bases lay outside the gene matches. Ten or more counts support this clonotype. The antigen is not known. One entry per CDR3 protein results from TCRdb running MiXCR on the reads. Of 200,000 or so distinct CDR3 sequences listed, roughly a fifth are singletons. What was sequenced was PBMCs. This clonotype was sampled from a human donor in good health (CMV status not recorded). Some clones in this sample may be carry-over from other donors' samples. The chain combines TRBV7-8 with TRBJ2-7, with TRBD1 matching over 9 bases. CDR3 nucleotide sequence: TGTGCCAGCAGCTTAACACTCGGACAGGGGTGGTCCTACGAGCAGTACTTC. It translates to CASSLTLGQGWSYEQYF.